This is a list of T cell receptor beta chains from one sample in a study of monozygotic twins with inflammatory bowel disease. TCRdb reworked the 5' RACE reads into one entry per CDR3 protein, no DNA. This sample's table reports around 220,000 distinct CDR3 sequences. Specimen: blood. Source of these receptors: a human donor with ulcerative colitis or Crohn's disease, or a healthy co-twin of an affected twin (not recorded which). Each CDR3 is given with its conserved first and last residue.

>TRBV12-3/TRBV12-4|TRBJ2-7
CASSFGGNEQYF
>TRBV7-2|TRBJ2-5
CASSLVRTSETQYF
>TRBV6-2/TRBV6-3|TRBJ2-1
CASSIGELVHLNEQFF
>TRBV29-1|TRBJ2-5
CSVEVVGSVQETQYF
>TRBV7-2|TRBJ1-2
CASSTGTGQAYDYTF
>TRBV6-5|TRBJ2-5
CASSYSAGETQYF
>TRBV3-1|TRBJ2-2
CASSQDHPLVGQGGELFF
>TRBV6-5|TRBJ1-1
CASSYSPTVNTEAFF
>TRBV7-9|TRBJ1-2
CASRGWAAVNQEDGYTF
>TRBV19|TRBJ2-2
CASSSRDGYTGELFF
>TRBV3-1|TRBJ1-6
CASSQEGHTDSPLHF
>TRBV4-1|TRBJ2-2
CASSHLGTAFTGELFF
>TRBV12-3/TRBV12-4|TRBJ1-2
CASSFGPPQGNYGYTF
>TRBV6-1|TRBJ2-6
CASSLGGFPDVLTF
>TRBV29-1|TRBJ2-2
CSVAASENTGELFF
>TRBV30|TRBJ2-3
CAWSGTTAGTDTQYF
>TRBV7-9|TRBJ2-1
CASSLERPNEQFF
>TRBV5-1|TRBJ2-3
CASSLVRAASDTQYF
>TRBV5-1|TRBJ1-1
CASSLGTGGVGTEAFF
>TRBV4-3|TRBJ2-2
CASSQAAPSRTGGPGELFF
>TRBV7-8|TRBJ2-3
CASSLFPGHDTDTQYF
>TRBV6-1|TRBJ2-7
CASSDPGQGVPAQYF
>TRBV28|TRBJ1-2
CASSSERVPLYGYTF
>TRBV6-5|TRBJ1-1
CASSYSGKQAFF
>TRBV29-1|TRBJ2-5
CSVVTGGWRETQYF
>TRBV2|TRBJ1-6
CASNLQGTYNSPLHF
>TRBV12-3/TRBV12-4|TRBJ2-1
CASTLRGVLNGEQFF
>TRBV5-6|TRBJ2-1
CASSSTGTGNNEQFF